Below are 17 T cell receptor beta chains sequenced from a single sample in a study of blood T cell repertoires in COVID-19. The repertoire was sequenced with immunoSEQ multiplex PCR; TCRdb's copy has only in-frame clones and lacks some. The sample consists of 120,000 to 150,000 clones, over 80% of them appearing once. Source material: peripheral blood. These receptor sequences come from a man older than 75 with acute or convalescent COVID-19.

This sequence joins TRBV7-9 and TRBJ2-5, with D tentatively TRBD2 (6 bases). The germline CDR1 and CDR2 sequences are SEHNR and FQNEAQ (reference sequence). V lost 5 bases to trimming and J lost 2 bases, with 15 bases between them. This CDR3 region has 15 residues. CDR3 residues: CASSPPKGLQETQYF. The CDR3 nucleotides read TGTGCCAGCAGCCCACCCAAGGGACTTCAAGAGACCCAGTACTTC.

The chain's CDR3 is CASSSSPGQGGNQPQHF. In nucleotides, the CDR3 is TGTGCCAGCAGCTCCTCTCCGGGACAGGGTGGCAATCAGCCCCAGCATTTT. This chain uses TRBV5-5 with TRBJ1-5, with 9 bases matching TRBD1. CDR3 length equals 17 residues. Germline V gene data show CDR1 as SGHKS and CDR2 as YYEKEE (reference sequence). V gave up 3 bases and J gave up 2 bases; unmatched junction bases: 9.

The rearrangement links TRBV6-2 or TRBV6-3 to TRBJ2-1; D is ambiguous. The CDR3 contains 11 residues. V lost 2 bases and J 6 bases, leaving 2 bases between the germline ends. Per the germline V gene, CDR1 is MNHEY and CDR2 is SVGEGT. In DNA, the CDR3 is TGTGCCAGCAGTTACCTCAATGAGCAGTTCTTC. Translating it yields CASSYLNEQFF.

The chain carries TRBV3-1 (or the pseudogene TRBV3-2) and TRBJ2-1; 7 bases are shared with TRBD2. Losses at the gene ends were 0 bases for V and 6 bases for J; bases not matched to a gene: 5. The CDR3 spans 15 residues. Germline V gene sequence: CDR1 LGHDT, CDR2 YNNKEL (reference sequence). The chain's CDR3 is CASSQERLARNEQFF. CDR3 nucleotides: TGTGCCAGCAGCCAAGAACGACTAGCCCGCAATGAGCAGTTCTTC.

DNA for the CDR3: TGTGCCAGCAGCCGGGACAGGGGAGACCAAGAGACCCAGTACTTC. Its translation: CASSRDRGDQETQYF. The rearrangement uses TRBV2 and TRBJ2-5; 10 bases line up with TRBD1. V shed 6 bases, J shed 0 bases, and the junction held 4 bases outside the gene matches. The CDR3 has 15 amino acids. CDR1 and CDR2 (germline): SNHLY, FYNNEI.

This clone appeared once. For the CDR3, the DNA is TGTGCCACCTTTTCTGGGGCCAACGTCCTGACTTTC. Translating gives CATFSGANVLTF. The chain recombines TRBV6-5 with TRBJ2-6; the D is unclear. CDR1 is MNHEY and CDR2 is SVGAGI in the germline V gene. The CDR3 is 12 amino acids. The V end lost 10 bases, the J end lost 1 base, and 5 bases lay between the germline ends.

The genes are TRBV4-1 and TRBJ1-1, with a possible D match to TRBD1 (6 bases). Germline V lookup: CDR1 MGHRA, CDR2 YSYEKL. Trimming took off 0 bases at V and 6 bases at J, with 20 bases between the two ends. The CDR3 has 17 residues. The CDR3 region is CASSQEDSWILPPEAFF. CDR3 bases: TGCGCCAGCAGCCAAGAGGACAGCTGGATACTCCCCCCTGAAGCTTTCTTT.

This clone appeared once. J is TRBJ2-7 and V is TRBV7-7; D is undetermined. CDR1 and CDR2 from the germline V gene are SSHAT and FNYEAQ (reference sequence). The V gene lost 1 base and the J gene lost 0 bases, with 7 bases spanning the gap. This CDR3 region has 14 residues. The CDR3 coding sequence is TGTGCCAGCAGCTTAGATCAGGCCTCCTACGAGCAGTACTTC. Translated, it gives CASSLDQASYEQYF.

V is TRBV7-2 and J is TRBJ2-7, with D possibly TRBD1 on 6 matching bases. This CDR3 has 13 residues. Germline CDR1 is SGHTA and CDR2 is FQGNSA. The V and J ends lost 4 bases and 3 bases respectively, with 10 bases between them. The CDR3 coding sequence is TGTGCCAGCAGCTCGACAGGTTTCTACGAGCAGTACTTC. Encoded protein: CASSSTGFYEQYF. Filled out from reference TRBV7-2 and TRBJ2-7, the complete variable domain reads GAGVSQSPSNKVTEKGKDVELRCDPISGHTALYWYRQSLGQGLEFLIYFQGNSAPDKSGLPSDRFSAERTGGSVSTLTIQRTQQEDSAVYLCASSSTGFYEQYFGPGTRLTVT.

The V gene is TRBV5-1, the J gene TRBJ2-7; 7 positions agree with TRBD1. Per germline, CDR1 SGHRS and CDR2 YFSETQ. V trimming: 4 bases; J trimming: 0 bases; junction bases outside the gene matches: 7. CDR3 length: 15 amino acids. CDR3 DNA: TGCGCCAGCAGCACCTACAGGGGAACCTCCTACGAGCAGTACTTC. This codes for CASSTYRGTSYEQYF.

The chain has TRBV7-9 and TRBJ1-3, with a tentative D call TRBD1 (6 bases). Germline loops: CDR1 SEHNR, CDR2 FQNEAQ (reference sequence). With 1 base removed from V and 3 bases from J, the gap between germline ends came to 13 bases. This CDR3 is built from 16 residues. CDR3 sequence reads: CASSLGDRLYGNTIYF. The CDR3 DNA reads TGTGCCAGCAGCTTAGGTGACAGGCTGTATGGAAACACCATATATTTT.

V is TRBV18 and J is TRBJ2-6; 10 bases agree with TRBD1. The germline CDR1 and CDR2 sequences are KGHSH and LQKENI. This CDR3 is 17 amino acids long. After removal of 4 bases from V and 2 bases from J, the junction contained 5 bases not matched to a gene. The CDR3 DNA reads as TGTGCCAGCTCACGAGGACAGGGGGAAGCTGGGGCCAACGTCCTGACTTTC. Its translation is CASSRGQGEAGANVLTF.

This clone has just one count. CDR3 nucleotides: TGTGCCAGCAGCTCTACTGGGCTTAGTGAAAAACTGTTTTTT. Its protein is CASSSTGLSEKLFF. The rearrangement joins TRBV5-4 to TRBJ1-4; D call uncertain. V dropped 3 bases and J dropped 7 bases, with 13 bases sitting between them. Germline V gives CDR1 SGHNT, CDR2 YYREEE (reference sequence). The CDR3 is made up of 14 amino acids.

The J gene is TRBJ1-1, the V gene TRBV5-5; possibly TRBD1 for D (5 bases). V gave up 4 bases and J gave up 1 base, with 14 bases separating them. The CDR3 sequence is 15 residues long. Germline V gives CDR1 SGHKS, CDR2 YYEKEE (reference sequence). CDR3 coding DNA: TGTGCCAGCAGCCCACTTGTGGGGGGGAACACTGAAGCTTTCTTT. Amino acids: CASSPLVGGNTEAFF.

The chain uses TRBV7-2 and TRBJ2-7; tentative D call: TRBD2 (5 bases). Germline CDR1 is SGHTA and CDR2 is FQGNSA. The germline V and J ends were trimmed by 1 base and 6 bases, with 16 bases remaining between them. This CDR3 has 15 residues. Here the CDR3 reads CASSLGVTPRGEQYF. The CDR3 DNA reads as TGTGCCAGCAGCTTAGGGGTGACACCACGGGGCGAGCAGTACTTC.

This clone appeared a few times. The chain carries TRBV28 and TRBJ1-5, with unresolved D. V was cut by 6 bases and J by 6 bases, with 9 bases left in between. CDR3 length equals 12 residues. Per the germline V gene, CDR1 is MDHEN and CDR2 is SYDVKM. The CDR3 here is CASRFVSQPQHF. The CDR3 nucleotides are TGTGCCAGCAGGTTCGTGAGTCAGCCCCAGCATTTT. Full variable domain (remainder filled in from reference TRBV28 and TRBJ1-5): DVKVTQSSRYLVKRTGEKVFLECVQDMDHENMFWYRQDPGLGLRLIYFSYDVKMKEKGDIPEGYSVSREKKERFSLILESASTNQTSMYLCASRFVSQPQHFGDGTRLSIL.

Only one count was recorded for this clone. The rearrangement links TRBV6-4 to TRBJ1-2; possible D gene TRBD1, 5 bases. CDR3 size: 13 residues. Per germline, CDR1 MRHNA and CDR2 SNTAGT. V was trimmed by 6 bases and J by 4 bases, leaving 12 bases between them. The CDR3 protein is CASSATGLYGYTF. The CDR3 nucleotides are TGTGCCAGCAGCGCCACAGGTCTCTATGGCTACACCTTC.